A single sample gave rise to the 18 T cell receptor beta chains below, sequenced in a study of T cell responses to AZD1222 COVID-19 vaccine. Method: immunoSEQ multiplex PCR; TCRdb's copy keeps in-frame clones and lacks some. Here the sample spans fewer than 250,000 clones, approximately 94% being singletons. This specimen was peripheral blood, taken on day 0 of MenACWY control vaccination. These receptors all come from an adult in good health.

The chain combines TRBV7-9 with TRBJ1-5; 7 bases fit TRBD1. This CDR3 contains 16 residues. In germline, CDR1 is SEHNR, CDR2 FQNEAQ (reference sequence). Losses at the gene ends were 5 bases for V and 2 bases for J; bases not matched to a gene: 9. This CDR3 is CASSQGQRSGNQPQHF. The CDR3 DNA follows: TGTGCCAGCAGCCAGGGACAGCGTAGCGGCAATCAGCCCCAGCATTTT.

The V call is TRBV15, the J call TRBJ1-1, with D uncertain. V shed 1 base and J shed 2 bases, with 5 bases lying between them. This CDR3 comprises 13 residues. Germline assignment: CDR1 LNHNV and CDR2 YYDKDF (reference sequence). CDR3 DNA sequence: TGTGCCACCAGCAGAGGCGCTAACACTGAAGCTTTCTTT. Amino acid sequence: CATSRGANTEAFF.

The chain combines TRBV7-3 with TRBJ1-1; D gene unclear. CDR3 length: 14 amino acids. Per germline, CDR1 SGHTA and CDR2 FQGTGA. The V and J ends lost 2 bases and 0 bases respectively, with 7 bases between them. In nucleotides, the CDR3 is TGTGCCAGCAGCTTAGGGAGGGTGAACACTGAAGCTTTCTTT. It is translated as CASSLGRVNTEAFF. The full variable domain, in which reference TRBV7-3 and TRBJ1-1 provide the parts outside the CDR3, is GAGVSQTPSNKVTEKGKYVELRCDPISGHTALYWYRQSLGQGPEFLIYFQGTGAADDSGLPNDRFFAVRPEGSVSTLKIQRTERGDSAVYLCASSLGRVNTEAFFGQGTRLTVV.

This sequence joins TRBV6-5 and TRBJ2-3, with a weak D call TRBD1 (5 bases). There are 14 residues in the CDR3. Between the trimmed V and J ends, which lost 8 bases and 1 base, there was a span of 13 bases. The germline V gene encodes CDR1 MNHEY and CDR2 SVGAGI. The CDR3 DNA reads TGTGCCAGCGCTACAGGTTCAGGCACAGATACGCAGTATTTT. Its protein product is CASATGSGTDTQYF.

This sequence joins TRBV12-5 and TRBJ2-7; D unclear. CDR3 length equals 11 residues. V was cut by 2 bases and J by 5 bases, with 4 bases left in between. Germline values: CDR1 LGHNT, CDR2 FRNRAP. The CDR3 region is CASGLLHEQYF. In nucleotides, the CDR3 is TGTGCTAGTGGTTTGCTCCACGAGCAGTACTTC.

This chain uses TRBV29-1 with TRBJ1-4; 9 nucleotides align to TRBD1. The V gene's germline CDR1 is SQVTM and CDR2 ANQGSEA. CDR3 length equals 13 residues. After removal of 7 bases from V and 8 bases from J, the junction contained 8 bases not matched to a gene. The CDR3 sequence: CSADRGSREKLFF. In nucleotides, the CDR3 is TGCAGCGCGGACAGGGGTTCCCGGGAAAAACTGTTTTTT.

This sequence joins TRBV18 and TRBJ1-2; D is perhaps TRBD1 (5 bases). Trimming cost V 3 bases and J 4 bases, with 12 bases left between them. The CDR3 contains 14 residues. Germline loops: CDR1 KGHSH, CDR2 LQKENI. CDR3 amino acids: CASSPGGQGYGYTF. CDR3 nucleotide sequence: TGTGCCAGCTCACCGGGAGGGCAGGGCTATGGCTACACCTTC.

The V gene is TRBV30, the J gene TRBJ1-5; D may be TRBD1 (6 bases). The CDR3 has 14 residues. Germline V gene lookup returns CDR1 GTSNPN and CDR2 SVGIG (reference sequence). The V gene lost 2 bases and the J gene lost 3 bases, with 11 bases spanning the gap. In DNA, the CDR3 is TGTGCCTGGAGTTTAGGGGGGGCCAATCAGCCCCAGCATTTT. Its protein product is CAWSLGGANQPQHF.

V usage is TRBV5-6 and J usage is TRBJ1-2; D not resolved. Germline assignment: CDR1 SGHDT and CDR2 YYEEEE. The CDR3 runs 14 residues. With 2 bases removed from V and 5 bases from J, the gap between germline ends came to 13 bases. The CDR3 coding sequence is TGTGCCAGCAGCTTCGGCGTCAACAAGTATGGCTACACCTTC. Protein: CASSFGVNKYGYTF.

This chain joins TRBV30 and TRBJ2-7; D is unclear. Per germline, CDR1 GTSNPN and CDR2 SVGIG (reference sequence). The germline V and J ends were trimmed by 0 bases and 6 bases, with 9 bases remaining between them. The CDR3 length is 12 residues. In nucleotides, the CDR3 is TGTGCCTGGAGTGTCCGGTTTTTCGAGCAGTACTTC. Its protein product is CAWSVRFFEQYF.

The chain uses TRBV5-4 and TRBJ2-5; 9 nucleotides agree with TRBD2. Germline assignment: CDR1 SGHNT and CDR2 YYREEE (reference sequence). The CDR3 totals 15 residues. V gave up 6 bases and J gave up 5 bases; unmatched junction bases: 11. CDR3 protein: CASTRGGGESETQYF. Here the CDR3 DNA reads TGTGCCAGCACCAGGGGCGGGGGGGAAAGTGAGACCCAGTACTTC.

The chain has TRBV7-9 and TRBJ2-3; 7 nucleotides agree with TRBD2. The CDR3 consists of 16 residues. Losses at the gene ends were 6 bases for V and 1 base for J; bases not matched to a gene: 10. Germline V gene lookup returns CDR1 SEHNR and CDR2 FQNEAQ (reference sequence). CDR3 protein: CASRTGTNYGTDTQYF. CDR3 sequence (DNA): TGTGCCAGCAGAACCGGGACTAACTACGGCACAGATACGCAGTATTTT. Full variable domain (remainder filled in from reference TRBV7-9 and TRBJ2-3): DTGVSQNPRHKITKRGQNVTFRCDPISEHNRLYWYRQTLGQGPEFLTYFQNEAQLEKSRLLSDRFSAERPKGSFSTLEIQRTEQGDSAMYLCASRTGTNYGTDTQYFGPGTRLTVL.

The CDR3 sequence: CASSLDRVRHTEAFF. As DNA, the CDR3 is TGTGCCAGCAGCTTAGATCGAGTCAGGCACACTGAAGCTTTCTTT. The J gene is TRBJ1-1, the V gene TRBV11-2; the D is unclear. This CDR3 contains 15 residues. V was cut by 0 bases and J by 3 bases, with 11 bases left in between. Germline loops: CDR1 SGHAT, CDR2 FQNNGV.

The chain joins TRBV7-9 to TRBJ2-7; 11 bases fit TRBD1. There are 15 residues in the CDR3. Trimming cost V 5 bases and J 6 bases; bases outside gene matches: 9. The germline CDR1 and CDR2 sequences are SEHNR and FQNEAQ (reference sequence). CDR3 nucleotides: TGTGCCAGCAGCGCCCTAGGGACAGGGGGTGGCGAGCAGTACTTC. This gives the protein CASSALGTGGGEQYF.

DNA of the CDR3: TGTGCCTGGAGTTCGGGGGGACAGGGAGGGAGAACTAATGAAAAACTGTTTTTT. Amino acid sequence: CAWSSGGQGGRTNEKLFF. J is TRBJ1-4 and V is TRBV30, with TRBD1 identical over 9 bases. With 2 bases clipped from V and 1 base from J, the junction kept 11 bases outside the gene matches. CDR3 size: 18 residues. The germline V gene has CDR1 GTSNPN and CDR2 SVGIG (reference sequence).

The genes are TRBV4-1 and TRBJ2-1, with D possibly matching TRBD1 (6 bases). The CDR3 sequence is 11 residues long. The germline gives CDR1 MGHRA, CDR2 YSYEKL. Trimming left V 8 bases short and J 6 bases short, with 8 bases between. This CDR3 reads CASQGGNEQFF. DNA of the CDR3: TGCGCCAGCCAAGGGGGCAATGAGCAGTTCTTC.

This chain connects TRBV5-6 to TRBJ1-5; D is undetermined. V lost 4 bases to trimming and J lost 4 bases, with 24 bases between them. The CDR3 length is 18 residues. The germline CDR1 and CDR2 sequences are SGHDT and YYEEEE. This chain's CDR3 is CASSLAPGSPHGNQPQHF. The CDR3 DNA reads TGTGCCAGCAGCCTGGCCCCGGGTTCTCCTCATGGGAATCAGCCCCAGCATTTT.

The chain recombines TRBV12-1 with TRBJ1-6; the D call TRBD1 from the table was never checked on the DNA. TRBV12-1 is an annotated pseudogene. CDR3 length: 18 residues. As DNA, the CDR3 is TGTGCCAGCACCTTGATACCGGGACAGGGATTTTATAATTCACCCCTCCACTTT. Translated, it gives CASTLIPGQGFYNSPLHF.